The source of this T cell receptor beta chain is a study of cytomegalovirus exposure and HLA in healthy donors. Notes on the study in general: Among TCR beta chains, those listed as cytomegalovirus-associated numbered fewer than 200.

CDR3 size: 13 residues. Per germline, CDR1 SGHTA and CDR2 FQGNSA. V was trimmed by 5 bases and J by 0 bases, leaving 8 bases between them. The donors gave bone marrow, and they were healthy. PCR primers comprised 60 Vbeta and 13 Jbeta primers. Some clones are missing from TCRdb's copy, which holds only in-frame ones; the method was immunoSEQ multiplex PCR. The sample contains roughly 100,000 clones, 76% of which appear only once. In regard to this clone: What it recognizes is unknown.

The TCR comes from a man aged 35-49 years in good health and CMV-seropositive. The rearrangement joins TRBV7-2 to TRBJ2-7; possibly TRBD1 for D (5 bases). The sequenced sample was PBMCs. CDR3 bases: TGTGCCAGCAGCCGGACACCCTCCTACGAGCAGTACTTC. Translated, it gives CASSRTPSYEQYF.